This T cell receptor beta chain was found in a study of blood T cell repertoires in COVID-19. Repertoires were generated with immunoSEQ multiplex PCR, while TCRdb's copy carries only in-frame clones and drops some. The table shows approximately 75,000 clones, with approximately 79% occurring only once. CDR1 is MNHEY, CDR2 SMNVEV, per germline (reference sequence). Germline trimming cut 10 bases from V and 4 bases from J; bases unmatched to any gene: 16. The CDR3 length is 16 residues. In this sample, this clone turned up a few times. The rearrangement joins TRBV27 to TRBJ2-5; 9 bases agree with TRBD2. Sequenced: peripheral blood. This TCR was sampled from a human donor with acute or convalescent COVID-19. The donor label of this sample is uncertain. The CDR3 region is CATLESGGGAGETQYF. The CDR3 DNA reads TGTGCCACCCTAGAAAGTGGCGGGGGGGCCGGAGAGACCCAGTACTTC.